The clone carrying this T cell receptor (beta chain) was observed many times. The target antigen is unknown. This sample is part of a study of blood T cells in healthy people across ages. Regarding the study as a whole: Estimates of diversity drawn from one million T cells were considered underestimates.

CDR1 and CDR2 from the germline V gene are DFQATT and SNEGSKA (reference sequence). The CDR3 spans 11 residues. V was clipped by 1 base and J by 4 bases, with 5 bases between them. Together with a sample-barcoded 5' primer, a J-beta primer mix was included in a second PCR lasting about 6 to 11 cycles. In TCRdb, the 5' RACE reads were re-called with MiXCR into one record per CDR3 protein. The data contain more than 1 million distinct CDR3 sequences, 40% to 55% of them singletons. Each donor had ten milliliters of peripheral blood drawn. The authors extracted at least 6 micrograms of total RNA per sample.

This TCR was sampled from a woman aged 60-75 years in good health. The chain employs TRBV20-1 and TRBJ2-7; D is unresolved. The sequencing input was blood. CDR3 protein: CSARGVYEQYF. In nucleotides, the CDR3 is TGCAGTGCTAGAGGTGTATACGAGCAGTACTTC.